Presented here are 21 T cell receptor beta chains from one specimen sequenced in a study of technical replicates of blood from a few donors. Assay: immunoSEQ multiplex PCR; the TCRdb copy retains only in-frame clones and omits some. The sample has tens of thousands of clones, about 95% seen once. Material: T cells isolated from PBMCs. Receptors were obtained from a human donor in good health.

Ten or more counts support this clone. The J gene is TRBJ1-1, the V gene TRBV6-4, with D tentatively TRBD1 (5 bases). V shed 6 bases and J shed 1 base, with 9 bases lying between them. The CDR3 consists of 13 residues. The germline V gene encodes CDR1 MRHNA and CDR2 SNTAGT. The CDR3, as DNA: TGTGCCAGCAGAATCGGACAGAACACTGAAGCTTTCTTT. It yields the protein CASRIGQNTEAFF.

V gene TRBV9 combines with J gene TRBJ2-5, with D perhaps TRBD2 (5 bases). This CDR3 is 15 amino acids long. V was clipped by 0 bases and J by 2 bases, with 11 bases between them. Per germline, CDR1 SGDLS and CDR2 YYNGEE. The CDR3 DNA reads TGTGCCAGCAGCGTAGCCGAAGCGGATCAAGAGACCCAGTACTTC. It translates to CASSVAEADQETQYF.

The rearrangement links TRBV4-1 to TRBJ2-3, with no clear D. Germline assignment: CDR1 MGHRA and CDR2 YSYEKL. The V end was cut by 3 bases, the J end by 2 bases, with 18 bases between. There are 17 residues in the CDR3. CDR3 in amino acids: CASSHVTGGSSTDTQYF. The CDR3 coding sequence is TGCGCCAGCAGCCATGTCACCGGCGGCTCATCCACAGATACGCAGTATTTT.

The chain uses TRBV28 and TRBJ1-4; the match to TRBD1 covers 7 bases. Trimming at V came to 3 bases and at J to 10 bases, leaving 11 bases not matched to a gene. Germline V gives CDR1 MDHEN, CDR2 SYDVKM. The CDR3 extends over 15 amino acids. The CDR3, as DNA: TGTGCCAGCAGTTTGTTGGGGCAGGGGGTCTCAAAACTGTTTTTT. Protein: CASSLLGQGVSKLFF.

J is TRBJ1-3 and V is TRBV19; D gene ambiguous. Deletions cut 9 bases from V and 0 bases from J, with 15 bases between. CDR1 and CDR2 from the germline V gene are LNHDA and SQIVND (reference sequence). The CDR3 covers 15 residues. The CDR3: CASHLGSFSGNTIYF. The CDR3 DNA reads as TGTGCCAGCCATCTTGGCAGTTTCTCTGGAAACACCATATATTTT. The variable domain in full, completed from reference TRBV19 and TRBJ1-3, reads DGGITQSPKYLFRKEGQNVTLSCEQNLNHDAMYWYRQDPGQGLRLIYYSQIVNDFQKGDIAEGYSVSREKKESFPLTVTSAQKNPTAFYLCASHLGSFSGNTIYFGEGSWLTVV.

This clone was picked up one time. The gene calls are TRBV15 and TRBJ1-4; D ambiguous. This CDR3 has 11 residues. Trimming took 3 bases from V and 6 from J, leaving 2 bases between them. Germline-derived CDR1 and CDR2 are LNHNV and YYDKDF (reference sequence). The CDR3 sequence is CATSSDEKLFF. The DNA of the CDR3 is TGTGCCACCAGCAGCGATGAAAAACTGTTTTTT.

A single count supports this clone. The rearrangement joins TRBV6-5 to TRBJ1-1, with D unclear. V lost 2 bases and J lost 0, with 7 bases in between. This CDR3 has 14 residues. The V gene's germline CDR1 is MNHEY and CDR2 SVGAGI. CDR3 residues: CASSYNRVNTEAFF. The CDR3 DNA follows: TGTGCCAGCAGTTACAACAGAGTGAACACTGAAGCTTTCTTT.

In regard to this clone: At one end, the junction sequence differs from germline, possibly due to a read error. The chain carries TRBV6-5 and TRBJ2-7; 8 bases map to TRBD1. Germline V lookup: CDR1 MNHEY, CDR2 SVGAGI. The CDR3 has 12 residues. The CDR3 protein is CASSYPTGTGNF. CDR3 in DNA: TGTGCCAGCAGTTACCCCACCGGGACAGGTAACTTC.

The table lists this clone with a count of one. The chain recombines TRBV29-1 with TRBJ2-4; 7 positions match TRBD2. Germline V gene data show CDR1 as SQVTM and CDR2 as ANQGSEA. CDR3 length equals 19 residues. V shed 1 base and J 1 base; nucleotides not matched to a gene: 16. CDR3 in DNA: TGCAGCGTTGAAGGTAGGTGGCTAGCGGAGAGTCGGGCCAAAAACATTCAGTACTTC. The encoded protein is CSVEGRWLAESRAKNIQYF.

The chain is built from TRBV7-6 and TRBJ2-7, with TRBD1 matching over 9 bases. The CDR3 consists of 18 residues. Germline CDR1 SGHVS, CDR2 FNYEAQ. Germline trimming cut 4 bases from V and 3 bases from J; bases unmatched to any gene: 16. This CDR3 is CASSSTKLQGAIRYEQYF. CDR3 nucleotide sequence: TGTGCCAGCAGCTCGACTAAATTACAGGGGGCCATTCGCTACGAGCAGTACTTC.

This chain links TRBV19 with TRBJ1-2; 8 nucleotides line up with TRBD1. The germline V gene encodes CDR1 LNHDA and CDR2 SQIVND (reference sequence). This CDR3 comprises 17 residues. The V and J ends lost 3 bases and 8 bases, in that order; junction bases with no gene match: 17. CDR3 region: CASSMGPGGELLAGYTF. The CDR3 coding sequence is TGTGCCAGTAGTATGGGGCCAGGGGGCGAATTACTAGCCGGCTACACCTTC.

The rearrangement uses TRBV9 and TRBJ1-2; 7 nucleotides agree with TRBD1. The CDR3 is 14 amino acids. CDR1 is SGDLS and CDR2 is YYNGEE in the germline V gene. Trimming removed 1 base from V and 6 bases from J; junction bases left unmatched: 6. In DNA, the CDR3 is TGTGCCAGCAGCGTACTACAGGGGTACCATGGCTACACCTTC. Its protein product is CASSVLQGYHGYTF.

The CDR3, as DNA: TGTGCCAGCAGTCCCTCGGGACAGGGAGCCTACGAGCAGTACTTC. Its protein is CASSPSGQGAYEQYF. The chain recombines TRBV27 with TRBJ2-7, with 9 bases identical to TRBD1. Germline V gene lookup returns CDR1 MNHEY and CDR2 SMNVEV (reference sequence). V lost 5 bases to trimming and J lost 2 bases; unmatched junction nucleotides: 7. The CDR3 extends over 15 amino acids.

The chain couples TRBV20-1 to TRBJ2-7; 7 bases map to TRBD2. V dropped 3 bases and J dropped 7; count of bases not matched to a gene: 0. This CDR3 comprises 10 residues. CDR1 and CDR2 (germline): DFQATT, SNEGSKA (reference sequence). The DNA for the CDR3 is TGCAGTGCTAGCGGGAGGGAGCAGTACTTC. Its protein is CSASGREQYF.

This chain's CDR3 is CASSVGLANTGELFF. The CDR3 coding sequence is TGTGCCAGCAGCGTAGGGCTGGCGAACACCGGGGAGCTGTTTTTT. V is TRBV9 and J is TRBJ2-2, with no clear D. From germline, CDR1 is SGDLS and CDR2 YYNGEE. With 0 bases removed from V and 0 bases from J, the gap between germline ends came to 6 bases. The CDR3 sequence is 15 residues long.

V and J are TRBV9 and TRBJ2-1; D might be TRBD1 (5 bases). The germline gives CDR1 SGDLS, CDR2 YYNGEE. This CDR3 comprises 15 residues. The germline V and J ends were trimmed by 0 bases and 8 bases, with 15 bases remaining between them. The CDR3 loop reads CASSVGGREGDEQFF. The CDR3 DNA sequence: TGTGCCAGCAGCGTAGGGGGCAGGGAAGGCGATGAGCAGTTCTTC.

The CDR3 bases are TGTGCCAGCAGCTGGGACAGAGGAGATGAAAAACTGTTTTTT. Protein: CASSWDRGDEKLFF. The rearrangement links TRBV7-2 to TRBJ1-4, with 7 nucleotides matching TRBD1. V shed 4 bases, J shed 6 bases, and the junction held 5 bases outside the gene matches. The CDR3 is 14 amino acids. The germline CDR1 and CDR2 sequences are SGHTA and FQGNSA.

J is TRBJ2-5 and V is TRBV7-9, with TRBD1 matching 12 bases. Per the germline V gene, CDR1 is SEHNR and CDR2 is FQNEAQ (reference sequence). V lost 6 bases and J lost 4; bases outside the gene matches: 15. This CDR3 spans 18 amino acids. The CDR3 loop reads CASSPGGTGGRRGETQYF. The CDR3 region has the DNA TGTGCCAGCAGTCCTGGGGGGACAGGGGGCCGGCGGGGAGAGACCCAGTACTTC. Using reference TRBV7-9 and TRBJ2-5 for the parts outside the CDR3, the full variable domain is DTGVSQNPRHKITKRGQNVTFRCDPISEHNRLYWYRQTLGQGPEFLTYFQNEAQLEKSRLLSDRFSAERPKGSFSTLEIQRTEQGDSAMYLCASSPGGTGGRRGETQYFGPGTRLLVL.

The CDR3 is CASSTGTGATYEQYF. CDR3 nucleotide sequence: TGTGCCAGTAGTACCGGGACAGGGGCCACCTACGAGCAGTACTTC. The chain links TRBV19 to TRBJ2-7, with 10 bases lining up with TRBD1. CDR1 and CDR2 from the germline V gene are LNHDA and SQIVND (reference sequence). The CDR3 loop spans 15 amino acids. The V segment lost 4 bases and the J segment 2 bases; nucleotides outside the gene matches: 5.

Only one count was recorded for this clone. This chain connects TRBV5-1 to TRBJ1-4; the match to TRBD1 covers 8 bases. The CDR3 runs 17 residues. Germline loops: CDR1 SGHRS, CDR2 YFSETQ. The junction had 8 bases not matched to a gene; V was cut back by 4 bases and J by 0 bases. In DNA form, the CDR3 reads TGCGCCAGCAGCGCCGGACAGGGACTTTCAACTAATGAAAAACTGTTTTTT. Translation: CASSAGQGLSTNEKLFF.

The J gene is TRBJ1-2, the V gene TRBV6-6, with 7 bases lining up with TRBD1. The CDR3 is 13 amino acids. Germline-derived CDR1 and CDR2 are MNHNY and SVGAGI (reference sequence). Trimming took 10 bases from V and 3 from J; bases not matched to a gene: 8. As DNA, the CDR3 is TGTGCCACAGGACAGGCCACTTACTATGGCTACACCTTC. Amino acids: CATGQATYYGYTF.